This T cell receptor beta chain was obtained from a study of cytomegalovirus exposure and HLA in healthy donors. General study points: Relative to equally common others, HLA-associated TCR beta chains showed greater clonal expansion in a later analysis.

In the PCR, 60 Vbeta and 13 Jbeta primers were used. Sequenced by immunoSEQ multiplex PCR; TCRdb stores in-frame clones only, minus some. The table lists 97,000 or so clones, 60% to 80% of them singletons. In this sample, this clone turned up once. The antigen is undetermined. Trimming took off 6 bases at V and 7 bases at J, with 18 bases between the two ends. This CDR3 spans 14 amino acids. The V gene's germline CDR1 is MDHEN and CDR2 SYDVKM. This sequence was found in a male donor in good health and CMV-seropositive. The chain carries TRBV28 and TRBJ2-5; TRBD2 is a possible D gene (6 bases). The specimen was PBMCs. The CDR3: CASRAHGGVRTQYF. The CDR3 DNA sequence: TGTGCCAGCAGAGCTCACGGGGGAGTAAGGACCCAGTACTTC.